These T cell receptor beta chains were read from a single sample in a study of patients and donors after allogeneic stem cell transplantation. TCRdb re-analysed the RT-PCR reads in MiXCR, keeping a single row per CDR3 protein. The sample lists 9,000 to 15,000 distinct CDR3 sequences; under 30% were seen once. The source material was blood, either unsorted or a sorted T cell fraction (not recorded which). The origin of the receptors is a human donor who was either an allogeneic HSCT recipient or a stem cell or donor lymphocyte infusion donor (not recorded which). It is not recorded whose cells these are; they may come from a transplant donor. The CDR3 runs from the conserved cysteine through the conserved F or W. Fields, in order: clone size, J gene, D gene, V gene, CDR3 protein, CDR3 DNA. The D gene is left open where the match is weak. Only some rows state a clone size, as once, few, many or a class for expanded clones.

few | TRBJ1-1 | - | TRBV7-8 | CASSLRTGMNTEAFF | TGTGCCAGCAGCTTACGGACGGGAATGAACACTGAAGCTTTCTTT
medium-sized | TRBJ1-5 | - | TRBV19 | CASSISEGDQPQHF | TGTGCCAGTAGTATTTCGGAAGGCGATCAGCCCCAGCATTTT
once | TRBJ2-1 | - | TRBV20-1 | CSARWVNEQFF | TGCAGTGCTAGATGGGTGAATGAGCAGTTCTTC
- | TRBJ2-5 | - | TRBV5-1 | CASSLSAIGETQYF | TGCGCCAGCAGCTTGTCAGCCATAGGGGAGACCCAGTACTTC
few | TRBJ2-1 | TRBD1 | TRBV7-2 | CASRFRDRAYNEQFF | TGTGCCAGCAGATTCCGGGACAGGGCCTACAATGAGCAGTTCTTC
- | TRBJ1-6 | TRBD1 | TRBV9 | CASSDDREGYNSPLHF | TGTGCCAGCAGCGATGACAGGGAAGGCTATAATTCACCCCTCCACTTT
few | TRBJ2-6 | - | TRBV28 | CASSLLTAGANVLTF | TGTGCCAGCAGTTTGTTGACAGCTGGGGCCAACGTCCTGACTTTC
few | TRBJ2-1 | - | TRBV5-6 | CASSLEGNYNEQFF | TGTGCCAGCAGCTTGGAGGGAAACTACAATGAGCAGTTCTTC
- | TRBJ1-1 | - | TRBV4-1 | CASSQEGRRNTEAFF | TGCGCCAGCAGCCAGGAGGGGAGGAGGAACACTGAAGCTTTCTTT
- | TRBJ2-1 | TRBD2 | TRBV3-1 | CASSQVGLAGVNEQFF | TGTGCCAGCAGCCAAGTTGGACTAGCGGGAGTTAATGAGCAGTTCTTC
few | TRBJ1-1 | - | TRBV11-1 | CASSFRVLSEAFF | TGTGCCAGCAGCTTTAGGGTCTTAAGTGAAGCTTTCTTT
few | TRBJ1-2 | TRBD1 | TRBV6-6 | CASSYPGTGDYGYTF | TGTGCCAGCAGTTACCCCGGGACAGGGGACTATGGCTACACCTTC
many | TRBJ1-6 | - | TRBV10-3 | CAISETGDWGSPLHF | TGTGCCATCAGTGAGACCGGGGACTGGGGTTCACCCCTCCACTTT
few | TRBJ2-1 | - | TRBV7-2 | CASLGPSREQFF | TGTGCCAGTCTAGGCCCTAGTCGGGAGCAGTTCTTC
- | TRBJ1-1 | TRBD1 | TRBV4-1 | CASSQDFRAGGGEAFF | TGCGCCAGCAGCCAAGATTTTAGGGCAGGGGGCGGTGAAGCTTTCTTT
- | TRBJ1-2 | - | TRBV7-2 | CASSFLGGWSNYGYTF | TGTGCCAGCAGCTTCCTAGGGGGATGGTCTAACTATGGCTACACCTTC
large | TRBJ1-1 | - | TRBV27 | CASSPQGRTEAFF | TGTGCCAGCAGTCCCCAGGGCCGTACTGAAGCTTTCTTT
- | TRBJ1-5 | - | TRBV20-1 | CSARVGEGYQPQHF | TGCAGTGCTCGAGTCGGAGAGGGCTATCAGCCCCAGCATTTT
- | TRBJ1-5 | - | TRBV10-3 | CAISGGGLGQPQHF | TGTGCCATCAGCGGAGGGGGACTGGGTCAGCCCCAGCATTTT
few | TRBJ1-1 | - | TRBV5-1 | CASSLATANTEAFF | TGCGCCAGCAGCTTGGCCACGGCGAACACTGAAGCTTTCTTT
- | TRBJ2-4 | TRBD1 | TRBV7-9 | CASSLATGTGDIQYF | TGTGCCAGCAGCTTAGCGACAGGGACCGGGGACATTCAGTACTTC
few | TRBJ2-5 | TRBD2 | TRBV15 | CATSRESGRAAETQYF | TGTGCCACCAGCAGAGAAAGCGGGAGGGCCGCGGAGACCCAGTACTTC
few | TRBJ1-3 | - | TRBV11-2 | CASSLEKAVLSGNTIYF | TGTGCCAGCAGCTTAGAGAAGGCGGTTCTCTCTGGAAACACCATATATTTT
- | TRBJ1-1 | - | TRBV7-9 | CASSFSLNTEAFF | TGTGCCAGCAGCTTCTCTTTGAACACTGAAGCTTTCTTT
few | TRBJ1-5 | - | TRBV5-1 | CASSPDGVQGQPQHF | TGCGCCAGCAGCCCCGACGGGGTTCAGGGGCAGCCCCAGCATTTT
few | TRBJ2-7 | - | TRBV27 | CASSHDPYEQYF | TGTGCCAGCAGTCACGACCCCTACGAGCAGTACTTC